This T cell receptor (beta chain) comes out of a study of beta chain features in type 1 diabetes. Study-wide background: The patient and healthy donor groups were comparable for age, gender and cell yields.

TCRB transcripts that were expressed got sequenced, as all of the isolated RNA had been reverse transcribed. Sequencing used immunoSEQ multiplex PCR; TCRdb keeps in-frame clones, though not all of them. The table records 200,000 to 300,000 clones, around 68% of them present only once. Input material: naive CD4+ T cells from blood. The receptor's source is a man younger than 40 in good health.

Here the CDR3 reads CAWSQGVGSMNTQYF. Here the CDR3 DNA reads TGTGCCTGGAGCCAGGGTGTCGGGAGTATGAATACGCAGTATTTT. The chain uses TRBV30 and TRBJ2-3, with D tentatively TRBD2 (6 bases). There are 15 residues in the CDR3. V lost 3 bases and J lost 7, with 20 bases in between. The germline gives CDR1 GTSNPN, CDR2 SVGIG (reference sequence).